This TCR beta chain was found in a study of blood T cell repertoires in COVID-19. Study-wide context: Italy, Spain and the United States were the sources of the convalescent and acute COVID-19 samples. The cDNA or gDNA used as material had been derived from T cells, B-cell-depleted T cells, or PBMCs.

Profiled with immunoSEQ multiplex PCR; TCRdb holds only in-frame clones, not every one. The sample has about 200,000 clones, about nine tenths seen once. The sequence was obtained from a man over 45 with acute or convalescent COVID-19. Sequencing input: peripheral blood.

CDR3 nucleotide sequence: TGTGCCACCAGCAGAGAGGGGGCGAATGAAAAACTGTTTTTT. This sequence encodes CATSREGANEKLFF. This chain joins TRBV15 and TRBJ1-4, with D possibly being TRBD1 (6 bases). Germline V gene sequence: CDR1 LNHNV, CDR2 YYDKDF (reference sequence). The CDR3 runs 14 residues. V was trimmed by 0 bases and J by 5 bases, leaving 7 bases between them.